This TCR beta chain appears in the sequencing data of a study of shared clonotypes between healthy human individuals. Across the whole study: Every donor yielded three CD4 naive, three CD4 memory, two CD8 naive and one CD8 memory plate.

With 3 bases clipped from V and 1 base from J, the junction kept 3 bases outside the gene matches. The CDR3 length is 15 residues. Per germline, CDR1 SGHAT and CDR2 FQNNGV. The data were produced by immunoSEQ multiplex PCR, yet TCRdb's version contains in-frame clones alone and is incomplete. The table has some 680,000 clones, around three quarters seen once; the top ten hold around 2%. Those who donated were healthy HIV-negative adults, with no recent acute infections or vaccinations reported. The sequenced sample was memory CD4+ T cells sorted from blood. Sample subset: CD45RA-negative fraction. J is TRBJ2-1 and V is TRBV11-2; 7 nucleotides line up with TRBD2. The clonotype was recovered from a woman under 40 in good health. The CDR3 nucleotides are TGTGCCAGCAGCTTTCAGCGGGATTCCTACAATGAGCAGTTCTTC. It specifies CASSFQRDSYNEQFF.